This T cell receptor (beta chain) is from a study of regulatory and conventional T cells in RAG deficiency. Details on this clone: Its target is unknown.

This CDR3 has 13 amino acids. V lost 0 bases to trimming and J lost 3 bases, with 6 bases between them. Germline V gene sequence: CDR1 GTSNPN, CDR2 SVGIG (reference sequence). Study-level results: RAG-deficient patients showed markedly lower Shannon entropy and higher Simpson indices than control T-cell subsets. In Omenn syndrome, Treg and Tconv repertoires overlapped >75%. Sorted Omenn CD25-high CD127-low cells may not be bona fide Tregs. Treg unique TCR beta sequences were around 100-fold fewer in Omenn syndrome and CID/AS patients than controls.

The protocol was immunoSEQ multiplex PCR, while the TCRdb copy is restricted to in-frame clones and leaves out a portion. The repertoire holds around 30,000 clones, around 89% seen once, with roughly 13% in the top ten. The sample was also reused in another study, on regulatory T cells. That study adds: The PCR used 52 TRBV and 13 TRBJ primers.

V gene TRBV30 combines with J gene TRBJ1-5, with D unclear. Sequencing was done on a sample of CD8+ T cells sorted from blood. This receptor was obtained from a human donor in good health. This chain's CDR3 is CAWSVTYNQPQHF. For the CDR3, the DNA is TGTGCCTGGAGTGTAACCTACAATCAGCCCCAGCATTTT.